This T cell receptor (beta chain) comes out of a study of beta chain features in type 1 diabetes. Via CD45RO/CCR7/CD25/CD127/CD95/CD27, cells of the CD4+ naive, central memory, regulatory and stem cell-like memory subsets were sorted. Every bit of the isolated RNA underwent reverse transcription, so sequencing read expressed TCRB transcripts. The table came from immunoSEQ multiplex PCR; TCRdb's copy has only in-frame clones and leaves some out. The sample lists about 68,000 clones; approximately 50% were seen once. The CDR3 loop spans 13 amino acids. Germline lookup yields CDR1 SEHNR and CDR2 FQNEAQ (reference sequence). With 6 bases clipped from V and 7 bases from J, the junction kept 8 bases outside the gene matches. Study-wide results and caveats: People with Type 1 diabetes carried modestly yet significantly shorter TCRB CDR3s in all four CD4+ subsets.

A few counts support this clone. Antigen unknown. The TCR comes from a man aged 25 to 45 with type 1 diabetes. Input material: central memory CD4+ T cells from blood. The chain joins TRBV7-9 to TRBJ2-5; the match to TRBD1 covers 7 bases. CDR3 nucleotide sequence: TGTGCCAGCAGTTTCGACAGGGCGGGGACCCAGTACTTC. It codes for CASSFDRAGTQYF.